The 24 T cell receptor beta chains below were found in one sample sequenced in a study of read filtering for tumor transcriptome and immune sequencing. The library was built from about 400 ng RNA with molecular barcoded adaptors for alpha/delta and beta/gamma chains. TCRdb called the reads again in MiXCR, with one record for every CDR3 protein. This sample yields 100,000 to 150,000 distinct CDR3 sequences, of which 13% are seen a single time; approximately 10% belongs to the top ten. Sample: a population of CD138-negative cells sorted from bone marrow. The receptors come from a donor at least 40 years old with multiple myeloma.

This clonotype turned up a few times. The chain recombines TRBV7-9 with TRBJ2-3; TRBD1 matches 8 bases. CDR3 length equals 17 residues. The V gene end was trimmed by 4 bases and the J gene end by 2 bases; junction bases not matched to a gene: 11. Germline CDR1 reads SEHNR; CDR2 reads FQNEAQ (reference sequence). CDR3 loop: CASSSGQVVPHTDTQYF. CDR3 in DNA: TGTGCCAGCAGCTCGGGACAGGTGGTCCCCCACACAGATACGCAGTATTTT. The variable domain in full, completed from reference TRBV7-9 and TRBJ2-3, reads DTGVSQNPRHKITKRGQNVTFRCDPISEHNRLYWYRQTLGQGPEFLTYFQNEAQLEKSRLLSDRFSAERPKGSFSTLEIQRTEQGDSAMYLCASSSGQVVPHTDTQYFGPGTRLTVL.

This clonotype was seen ten or more times. The gene calls are TRBV12-3 or TRBV12-4 and TRBJ1-5, with D possibly TRBD1 on 5 matching bases. The ends were cut back, 6 bases at V and 6 bases at J, with 15 bases in the middle. The CDR3 has 14 amino acids. The CDR3 region is CASSTPGGGQPQHF. CDR3 in DNA: TGTGCCAGCAGCACCCCCGGGGGTGGTCAGCCCCAGCATTTT.

This clonotype was counted at least ten times. V usage is TRBV20-1 and J usage is TRBJ2-7, with D tentatively TRBD1 (5 bases). With 1 base removed from V and 0 bases from J, the gap between germline ends came to 16 bases. Germline CDR1 DFQATT, CDR2 SNEGSKA (reference sequence). This CDR3 spans 16 amino acids. The CDR3 DNA is TGCAGTGCTAGAGTTCCTCGACAGTTTAGCTCCTACGAGCAGTACTTC. Translated, it gives CSARVPRQFSSYEQYF.

This clonotype was seen ten or more times. CDR3 sequence reads: CASSLDVGTSGDYNEQFF. As DNA, the CDR3 is TGTGCCAGCAGCTTAGATGTTGGGACTAGCGGGGACTACAATGAGCAGTTCTTC. The J gene is TRBJ2-1, the V gene TRBV7-9; 13 positions agree with TRBD2. CDR3 length: 18 residues. Germline loops: CDR1 SEHNR, CDR2 FQNEAQ (reference sequence). J gave up 3 bases and V 1 base, and 6 bases lay outside the gene matches. Supplemented by reference TRBV7-9 and TRBJ2-1, the full variable domain reads DTGVSQNPRHKITKRGQNVTFRCDPISEHNRLYWYRQTLGQGPEFLTYFQNEAQLEKSRLLSDRFSAERPKGSFSTLEIQRTEQGDSAMYLCASSLDVGTSGDYNEQFFGPGTRLTVL.

This clonotype occurred many times. V and J are TRBV29-1 and TRBJ2-1; D is perhaps TRBD2 (6 bases). There are 14 residues in the CDR3. Trimming removed 4 bases from V and 5 bases from J, with 15 bases in between. CDR1 and CDR2 (germline): SQVTM, ANQGSEA. The CDR3 sequence is CSVALRGVNNEQFF. In DNA, the CDR3 is TGCAGCGTTGCTCTACGCGGGGTAAACAATGAGCAGTTCTTC.

This sequence joins TRBV29-1 and TRBJ2-5; a possible D gene is TRBD2 (5 bases). The V gene lost 5 bases and the J gene lost 0 bases, with 10 bases spanning the gap. This CDR3 spans 13 amino acids. Germline V lookup: CDR1 SQVTM, CDR2 ANQGSEA. The CDR3 loop is CSVYDGNQETQYF. The CDR3 bases are TGCAGCGTTTACGACGGGAACCAAGAGACCCAGTACTTC.

The sample holds many counts of this clonotype. The genes are TRBV5-1 and TRBJ2-3; 9 positions match TRBD1. With 3 bases clipped from V and 4 bases from J, the junction kept 3 bases outside the gene matches. Germline V gene lookup returns CDR1 SGHRS and CDR2 YFSETQ. The CDR3 extends over 14 amino acids. CDR3 sequence: CASSSRQGADTQYF. Written as DNA, the CDR3 is TGCGCCAGCAGCTCCCGACAGGGGGCAGATACGCAGTATTTT.

This chain links TRBV4-2 with TRBJ2-3, with D possibly being TRBD2 (6 bases). V lost 0 bases and J 0 bases, leaving 13 bases between the germline ends. Per germline, CDR1 LGHNA and CDR2 YNFKEQ. The CDR3 is 17 amino acids. CDR3 nucleotides: TGTGCCAGCAGCCAAGATGAGATAGCGGCAAGCACAGATACGCAGTATTTT. Translation: CASSQDEIAASTDTQYF.

Details on this clonotype: At one of its ends the junction is not consistent with the germline gene, which may arise from a read error. The chain uses TRBV5-4 and TRBJ2-2, with TRBD2 matching over 10 bases. This CDR3 has 18 residues. Germline assignment: CDR1 SGHNT and CDR2 YYREEE (reference sequence). The CDR3 sequence: CASSLGLLGTSDPGELFF. In DNA form, the CDR3 reads TGTGCCAGCAGCCTCGGTTTGTTGGGGACTAGCGATCCCGGGGAGTTGTTTTTT. Full variable domain (rest looked up from reference TRBV5-4 and TRBJ2-2): ETGVTQSPTHLIKTRGQQVTLRCSSQSGHNTVSWYQQALGQGPQFIFQYYREEENGRGNFPPRFSGLQFPNYSSELNVNALELDDSALYLCASSLGLLGTSDPGELFFGEGSRLTVL.

This clonotype was seen ten or more times. The chain uses TRBV30 and TRBJ2-7; TRBD1 might be the D (6 bases). Trimming took 3 bases from V and 4 from J, leaving 13 bases between them. The germline CDR1 and CDR2 sequences are GTSNPN and SVGIG (reference sequence). This CDR3 spans 13 amino acids. The CDR3 coding sequence is TGTGCCTGGAGCAGGACAGCCCGTTACGAGCAGTACTTC. Translating gives CAWSRTARYEQYF.

This clonotype was seen at least ten times. Mismatch with germline at one junction end may stem from a read error. The rearrangement uses TRBV5-6 and TRBJ2-3, with TRBD2 matching 13 bases. Germline loops: CDR1 SGHDT, CDR2 YYEEEE. This CDR3 region has 13 residues. The CDR3 DNA sequence: TGTGCCAGCAGCTTGCAGGGACTAGCGGGACCTAACTTT. It translates to CASSLQGLAGPNF.

In its sample, this clonotype was seen many times. The chain couples TRBV28 to TRBJ2-1; possibly TRBD1 for D (6 bases). The ends were cut back, 4 bases at V and 5 bases at J, with 18 bases in the middle. This CDR3 is 16 amino acids long. Germline-derived CDR1 and CDR2 are MDHEN and SYDVKM. Written as DNA, the CDR3 is TGTGCCAGCAGTTCCGAAACAGGGAAGACGGACAATGAGCAGTTCTTC. Its translation: CASSSETGKTDNEQFF.

This clonotype was observed many times. The chain has TRBV3-1 and TRBJ1-6; D may be TRBD1 (5 bases). Deletions cut 4 bases from V and 5 bases from J, with 15 bases between. The CDR3 spans 16 residues. Germline lookup yields CDR1 LGHDT and CDR2 YNNKEL (reference sequence). Here the CDR3 DNA reads TGTGCCAGCAGCCTAGAAACCGGGGCCAATAATTCACCCCTCCACTTT. Protein sequence: CASSLETGANNSPLHF.

There are many counts of this clonotype. J is TRBJ2-2 and V is TRBV7-2; 8 positions match TRBD2. The CDR3 is 16 residues long. Germline-derived CDR1 and CDR2 are SGHTA and FQGNSA. The V segment lost 1 base and the J segment 7 bases; nucleotides outside the gene matches: 8. The CDR3 is CASSLVSLAGGGELFF. DNA of the CDR3: TGTGCCAGCAGCTTAGTTTCGCTAGCGGGCGGCGGGGAGCTGTTTTTT.

To note about this clonotype: This may arise from a read error, as a much more abundant clone is one base away. This chain connects TRBV5-5 to TRBJ2-2, with 8 bases that match TRBD2. J gave up 0 bases and V 4 bases, and 8 bases lay outside the gene matches. This CDR3 region has 17 residues. CDR1 and CDR2 (germline): SGHKS, YYEKEE (reference sequence). CDR3 region: CASSMGLVGPNTGELFF. The CDR3 nucleotides are TGTGCCAGCAGCATGGGACTAGTGGGGCCGAACACCGGGGAGCTGTTTTTT.

This clonotype has at least ten counts. CDR3 nucleotides: TGTGCCAGTAGTTTCGCGGACAGGGGCGGGGAGACCCAGTACTTC. Protein product: CASSFADRGGETQYF. The chain links TRBV19 to TRBJ2-5, with 9 bases matching TRBD1. The trim removed 5 bases at V and 5 bases at J, leaving 9 bases unmatched. CDR1 and CDR2 from the germline V gene are LNHDA and SQIVND (reference sequence). This CDR3 contains 15 residues.

This clonotype appeared many times. The genes are TRBV5-1 and TRBJ2-1, with a weak D call TRBD2 (6 bases). CDR3 length: 13 amino acids. Germline CDR1 reads SGHRS; CDR2 reads YFSETQ. V was cut by 0 bases and J by 8 bases, with 9 bases left in between. The CDR3 coding sequence is TGCGCCAGCAGCTTGGGACTAGACGATGAGCAGTTCTTC. Amino acid sequence: CASSLGLDDEQFF.

As to this clonotype: Lacking the conserved final phenylalanine or tryptophan, this CDR3 likely reflects a read error. The chain uses TRBV10-3 and TRBJ2-5; D is unresolved. CDR1 ENHRY and CDR2 SYGVKD come from the germline V gene. Trimming stripped 3 bases from V and 5 bases from J, with 4 bases between. The CDR3 is made up of 11 amino acids. The CDR3 reads CAISDGETQYS. CDR3 sequence (DNA): TGTGCCATCAGTGACGGGGAGACCCAGTACTCC.

This clonotype was counted a few times. A much larger clone lies a single base off, so this may be a read error. The chain links TRBV12-3 or TRBV12-4 to TRBJ2-1; 7 bases map to TRBD2. The CDR3 totals 12 residues. CDR3 DNA sequence: TGTGTCAGCAGCCTTTGGGGGGAGGGACAGTTCTTC. Translation: CVSSLWGEGQFF.

This clonotype showed up many times. The chain recombines TRBV30 with TRBJ1-5, with D hard to call. V was shortened by 2 bases and J by 1 base, with 6 bases between the two germline ends. The CDR3 has 13 amino acids. CDR1 GTSNPN and CDR2 SVGIG come from the germline V gene (reference sequence). For the CDR3, the DNA is TGTGCCTGGAGTTCGAGAAGCAATCAGCCCCAGCATTTT. Amino acid sequence: CAWSSRSNQPQHF.

This clonotype has only a few counts. A much larger clone is a single base away; this may be a read error. The J gene is TRBJ2-1, the V gene TRBV5-1, with 10 nucleotides matching TRBD2. There are 16 residues in the CDR3. From germline, CDR1 is SGHRS and CDR2 YFSETQ. This chain's CDR3 is CASKPLAGTIYNVQFF. The DNA for the CDR3 is TGCGCCAGCAAACCACTAGCGGGAACTATATACAATGTGCAGTTCTTC.

This clonotype has only a few counts. The CDR3 nucleotides are TGCGCCAGCAGCCAAGGCGGGACAGGGAGGGAAAAACTGTTTTTT. Translation gives CASSQGGTGREKLFF. This rearrangement joins TRBV4-1 to TRBJ1-4, with 9 positions matching TRBD1. The germline V gene encodes CDR1 MGHRA and CDR2 YSYEKL. Unmatched junction bases numbered 5, after V lost 1 base and J lost 8 bases. The CDR3 is 15 amino acids.

The chain recombines TRBV18 with TRBJ1-1; 8 nucleotides align to TRBD1. Per germline, CDR1 KGHSH and CDR2 LQKENI. The CDR3 is 16 amino acids. The J segment lost 1 base and the V segment lost 4 bases, leaving 8 bases of the junction unmatched. CDR3 sequence: CASSLPLGQGNTEAFF. The CDR3 bases are TGTGCCAGCTCACTACCGCTAGGACAGGGGAACACTGAAGCTTTCTTT.

This clonotype was seen repeatedly, ten times or more. The J gene is TRBJ2-4, the V gene TRBV5-1; 13 bases map to TRBD2. Germline CDR1 and CDR2: SGHRS and YFSETQ. The V gene end was trimmed by 4 bases and the J gene end by 8 bases; junction bases not matched to a gene: 9. The length of the CDR3 is 16 residues. CDR3 sequence reads: CASSPDGLAGEYIQYF. The CDR3 DNA sequence: TGCGCCAGCAGCCCCGATGGACTAGCGGGAGAGTACATTCAGTACTTC.